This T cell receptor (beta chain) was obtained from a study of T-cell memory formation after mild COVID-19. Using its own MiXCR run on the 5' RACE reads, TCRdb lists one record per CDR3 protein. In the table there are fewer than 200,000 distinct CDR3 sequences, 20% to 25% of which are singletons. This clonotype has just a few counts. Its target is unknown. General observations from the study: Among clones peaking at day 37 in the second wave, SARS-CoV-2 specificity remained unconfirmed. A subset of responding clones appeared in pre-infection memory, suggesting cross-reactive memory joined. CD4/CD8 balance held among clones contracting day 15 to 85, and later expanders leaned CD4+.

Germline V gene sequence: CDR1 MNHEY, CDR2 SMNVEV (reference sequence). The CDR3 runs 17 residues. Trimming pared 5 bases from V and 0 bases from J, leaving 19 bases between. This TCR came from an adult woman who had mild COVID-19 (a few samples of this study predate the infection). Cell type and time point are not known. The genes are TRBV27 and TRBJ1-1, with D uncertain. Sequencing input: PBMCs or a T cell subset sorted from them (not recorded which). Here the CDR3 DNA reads TGTGCCAGCAGTCCACGAGCTTGGTCCCCACTGAACACTGAAGCTTTCTTT. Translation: CASSPRAWSPLNTEAFF.